These 20 T cell receptor beta chains share one sample of origin, sequenced in a study of cytomegalovirus exposure and HLA in healthy donors. With 60 Vbeta and 13 Jbeta primers, the PCR was carried out. Clones were read by immunoSEQ multiplex PCR, and TCRdb kept only the in-frame ones, dropping some. This repertoire shows 65,000 to 75,000 clones, around 74% found once; its top ten account for over 8.5%. Sequenced input: PBMCs. The receptors here all came from an older woman in good health and CMV-seropositive.

The chain uses TRBV27 and TRBJ2-5, with 10 bases fitting TRBD1. CDR1 MNHEY and CDR2 SMNVEV come from the germline V gene (reference sequence). The CDR3 covers 14 residues. V shed 5 bases and J 9 bases; nucleotides not matched to a gene: 9. The CDR3 DNA reads TGTGCCAGCAGTCATTGGACAGGGGGGGAGTCCCAGTACTTC. Translation gives CASSHWTGGESQYF.

CDR3 DNA: TGTGCCAGCAGCCGCGACAGCATTGGCTATGGCTACACCTTC. This translates into CASSRDSIGYGYTF. The genes are TRBV6-5 and TRBJ1-2; tentative D call: TRBD1 (5 bases). This CDR3 spans 14 amino acids. Deletions cut 6 bases from V and 4 bases from J, with 15 bases between. The germline V gene encodes CDR1 MNHEY and CDR2 SVGAGI.

This clone was picked up a small number of times. V and J are TRBV6-1 and TRBJ1-1, with D perhaps matching TRBD1 (6 bases). The germline V and J ends were trimmed by 8 bases and 6 bases, with 16 bases remaining between them. The germline CDR1 and CDR2 sequences are MNHNS and SASEGT. The CDR3 is made up of 13 amino acids. The CDR3 loop reads CASLEQGRAEAFF. The CDR3 region has the DNA TGTGCCAGCCTAGAACAGGGTAGAGCTGAAGCTTTCTTT.

V gene TRBV7-2 combines with J gene TRBJ2-1; TRBD1 matches 9 bases. The CDR3 runs to 15 residues. Germline-derived CDR1 and CDR2 are SGHTA and FQGNSA. V was pared by 3 bases and J by 6 bases, with 6 bases of the junction left unmatched. The CDR3, as DNA: TGTGCCAGCAGCTTTCGGGACAGGGCCCTCAATGAGCAGTTCTTC. It yields the protein CASSFRDRALNEQFF. Drawing the rest from reference TRBV7-2 and TRBJ2-1, the complete variable domain is GAGVSQSPSNKVTEKGKDVELRCDPISGHTALYWYRQSLGQGLEFLIYFQGNSAPDKSGLPSDRFSAERTGGSVSTLTIQRTQQEDSAVYLCASSFRDRALNEQFFGPGTRLTVL.

This clone was seen just once. V gene TRBV10-3 combines with J gene TRBJ2-1, with TRBD2 identical over 8 bases. The V and J ends lost 11 bases and 7 bases, in that order; junction bases with no gene match: 10. Germline lookup yields CDR1 ENHRY and CDR2 SYGVKD. This CDR3 contains 13 residues. In DNA, the CDR3 is TGTGCCTCCGGGGAGCGGGAGCGTAATGAGCAGTTCTTC. Amino acids: CASGERERNEQFF.

The chain couples TRBV13 to TRBJ1-2, with TRBD1 identical over 8 bases. CDR1 PRHDT and CDR2 FYEKMQ come from the germline V gene (reference sequence). J gave up 6 bases and V 5 bases, and 8 bases lay outside the gene matches. The CDR3 length is 14 residues. The CDR3 spells CASSVRQGRDGYTF. The CDR3 DNA sequence: TGTGCCAGCAGCGTCCGACAGGGGAGGGATGGCTACACCTTC.

In this sample, this clone turned up once. The V call is TRBV19, the J call TRBJ1-1; 7 positions agree with TRBD1. This CDR3 has 13 amino acids. CDR1 is LNHDA and CDR2 is SQIVND in the germline V gene (reference sequence). V lost 7 bases to trimming and J lost 4 bases; unmatched junction nucleotides: 6. The DNA of the CDR3 is TGTGCCAGTACCGAACCAGGGGGCACTGAAGCTTTCTTT. Its translation: CASTEPGGTEAFF.

The chain employs TRBV7-9 and TRBJ1-1; 7 bases line up with TRBD1. CDR1 and CDR2 from the germline V gene are SEHNR and FQNEAQ (reference sequence). The J segment lost 2 bases and the V segment lost 5 bases, leaving 8 bases of the junction unmatched. The CDR3 loop spans 15 amino acids. The CDR3 DNA sequence: TGTGCCAGCAGCGTCACAGGGACAGAAAACACTGAAGCTTTCTTT. Its translation: CASSVTGTENTEAFF.

The genes are TRBV6-1 and TRBJ2-7; 10 bases map to TRBD1. The CDR3 runs 14 residues. The J segment lost 2 bases and the V segment lost 4 bases, leaving 2 bases of the junction unmatched. Germline V gene data show CDR1 as MNHNS and CDR2 as SASEGT. The CDR3 is CASSGGTGAYEQYF. CDR3 nucleotide sequence: TGTGCCAGCAGTGGTGGGACAGGGGCCTACGAGCAGTACTTC.

This CDR3 reads CASSEAGAYPRGYTF. CDR3 sequence (DNA): TGTGCCAGCAGTGAAGCAGGGGCCTACCCTAGGGGCTACACCTTC. The chain joins TRBV6-1 to TRBJ1-2; weak D call: TRBD1 (5 bases). The CDR3 runs to 15 residues. V gave up 0 bases and J gave up 8 bases, with 16 bases separating them. Looked up from germline, CDR1 is MNHNS and CDR2 is SASEGT.

The rearrangement joins TRBV5-1 to TRBJ2-7, with 7 bases matching TRBD2. Trimming took 0 bases from V and 2 from J; bases not matched to a gene: 2. Germline lookup yields CDR1 SGHRS and CDR2 YFSETQ. The CDR3 is 14 residues long. CDR3 loop: CASSLGGGTYEQYF. The CDR3 DNA is TGCGCCAGCAGCTTGGGGGGAGGGACCTACGAGCAGTACTTC.

The chain has TRBV5-4 and TRBJ2-5; TRBD2 is a possible D gene (7 bases). The CDR3 is 18 residues long. The germline V gene has CDR1 SGHNT and CDR2 YYREEE (reference sequence). Deletions cut 0 bases from V and 3 bases from J, with 21 bases between. DNA for the CDR3: TGTGCCAGCAGCTTGGATATCGGGGGGCGCAGGGGAGAAGAGACCCAGTACTTC. Translated, it gives CASSLDIGGRRGEETQYF.

The chain is built from TRBV27 and TRBJ1-4; D is undetermined. The CDR3 spans 15 residues. In germline, CDR1 is MNHEY, CDR2 SMNVEV (reference sequence). The V and J ends lost 2 bases and 8 bases respectively, with 15 bases between them. CDR3 nucleotides: TGTGCCAGCAGTTTAATCTCGGGGTTCGGGGAAAAACTGTTTTTT. Its translation is CASSLISGFGEKLFF.

The J gene is TRBJ2-2, the V gene TRBV6-5; D may be TRBD2 (6 bases). The CDR3 extends over 15 amino acids. CDR1 and CDR2 (germline): MNHEY, SVGAGI. V dropped 7 bases and J dropped 5 bases, with 17 bases sitting between them. The CDR3, as DNA: TGTGCCAGCATAAGAAGTGCACGGGGGACCGGGGAGCTGTTTTTT. It encodes CASIRSARGTGELFF.

The rearrangement uses TRBV5-6 and TRBJ2-7, with 12 bases matching TRBD1. CDR3 length: 15 residues. With V trimmed by 3 bases and J by 2 bases, 3 bases remained unmatched. Germline V gene data show CDR1 as SGHDT and CDR2 as YYEEEE. Written as DNA, the CDR3 is TGTGCCAGCAGCTCCGGGACAGGGGGCGCCTACGAGCAGTACTTC. Translating it yields CASSSGTGGAYEQYF.

The V gene is TRBV4-1, the J gene TRBJ1-4; tentatively, D is TRBD1 (5 bases). The CDR3 spans 14 residues. Trimming removed 1 base from V and 6 bases from J, with 9 bases in between. Germline V gene lookup returns CDR1 MGHRA and CDR2 YSYEKL. CDR3 in DNA: TGCGCCAGCAGCCAAGCTGGGGGGGATGAAAAACTGTTTTTT. Amino acid sequence: CASSQAGGDEKLFF.

The V and J genes are TRBV19 and TRBJ1-4, with D possibly TRBD1 on 5 matching bases. Germline values: CDR1 LNHDA, CDR2 SQIVND (reference sequence). The CDR3 is made up of 12 amino acids. With 6 bases removed from V and 8 bases from J, the gap between germline ends came to 10 bases. CDR3 bases: TGTGCCAGTAGCAGGGTGTACGAAAAACTGTTTTTT. This encodes CASSRVYEKLFF.

This clone was observed a single time. V gene TRBV14 combines with J gene TRBJ2-3, with TRBD2 matching over 11 bases. CDR1 is SGHDN and CDR2 is FVKESK in the germline V gene. The junction had 4 bases not matched to a gene; V was cut back by 8 bases and J by 3 bases. The CDR3 totals 14 residues. The CDR3: CASGRLAGTDTQYF. The CDR3, as DNA: TGTGCCAGCGGCAGACTAGCGGGAACAGATACGCAGTATTTT.

This clone was observed a handful of times. The chain links TRBV6-1 to TRBJ1-2; 8 bases map to TRBD1. CDR1 is MNHNS, CDR2 SASEGT, per germline. The J segment lost 8 bases and the V segment lost 6 bases, leaving 8 bases of the junction unmatched. The CDR3 runs 13 residues. The CDR3 loop reads CASRTGGGMGYTF. The CDR3 nucleotides are TGTGCCAGCAGAACAGGGGGTGGGATGGGCTACACCTTC.

The chain employs TRBV7-9 and TRBJ2-7; 7 bases are shared with TRBD1. The junction had 7 bases not matched to a gene; V was cut back by 6 bases and J by 2 bases. Germline V lookup: CDR1 SEHNR, CDR2 FQNEAQ (reference sequence). The CDR3 consists of 14 residues. This chain's CDR3 is CASRPGQRPYEQYF. As DNA, the CDR3 is TGTGCCAGCAGGCCGGGACAGAGGCCCTACGAGCAGTACTTC.